This T cell receptor beta chain stems from a study of human T cells and chemical hapten exposure. Across the study: Per-sample TCR yields varied mainly from small pooled library volume differences. General study results and limits: After DPC sensitization, TCRs above 1 in 1000 frequency showed no change. Among expanded TCRs, significantly more large CDR3 similarity clusters formed than among controls.

Germline lookup yields CDR1 MGHRA and CDR2 YSYEKL. This CDR3 is 15 amino acids long. V lost 5 bases, J lost 3 bases, and 10 bases stayed unmatched. As concerns this clonotype: As yet, its antigen is unknown.

Sample time point: patch test 3, about 24 weeks after DPC sensitization. As for treatment: therapeutic diphenylcyclopropenone sensitization with weekly scalp DPC. MiXCR, run by TCRdb on the RACE reads, gives a single entry per CDR3 protein. This sample has about 52,000 distinct CDR3 sequences, with 9.9% found just once. This chain joins TRBV4-1 and TRBJ2-7; 7 bases agree with TRBD1. The source was whole blood, collected in connection with sensitization to the hapten diphenylcyclopropenone (DPC). The sequence was obtained from a woman in her 40s with alopecia areata. Some clones in this sample may be carry-over from other donors' samples. The CDR3 coding sequence is TGCGCCAGCAGCGAAGGACAGGCGAGCTTCTACGAGCAGTACTTC. Its translation is CASSEGQASFYEQYF.